This TCR beta chain derives from a study of CD8+CD57+ T cells in acquired aplastic anemia. This clonotype appeared many times. Its antigen is unidentified. Findings and limits, study-wide: Found in both controls and patients were around 29 CD8+ CDR3 sequences.

Profiling that covered TCR beta VDJ and CDR3 relied on genomic DNA as its template. From the reads, TCRdb called clonotypes with MiXCR, one entry per CDR3 protein. In the table there are 150,000 to 200,000 distinct CDR3 sequences, less than 65% of which are singletons. Germline V gene lookup returns CDR1 SGHVS and CDR2 FNYEAQ. The CDR3 spans 14 residues. Trimming removed 4 bases from V and 4 bases from J, with 13 bases in between. The V gene is TRBV7-6, the J gene TRBJ1-1; D not certain. The TCR originated in a human donor with severe aplastic anemia or a healthy control (not recorded which). The sample consisted of sorted CD4+, CD8+, or CD8+CD57+ T cells (not recorded which) from PBMCs. CDR3 loop: CASSSPGSGTEAFF. As DNA, the CDR3 is TGTGCCAGCAGCTCCCCGGGGTCAGGCACTGAAGCTTTCTTT.